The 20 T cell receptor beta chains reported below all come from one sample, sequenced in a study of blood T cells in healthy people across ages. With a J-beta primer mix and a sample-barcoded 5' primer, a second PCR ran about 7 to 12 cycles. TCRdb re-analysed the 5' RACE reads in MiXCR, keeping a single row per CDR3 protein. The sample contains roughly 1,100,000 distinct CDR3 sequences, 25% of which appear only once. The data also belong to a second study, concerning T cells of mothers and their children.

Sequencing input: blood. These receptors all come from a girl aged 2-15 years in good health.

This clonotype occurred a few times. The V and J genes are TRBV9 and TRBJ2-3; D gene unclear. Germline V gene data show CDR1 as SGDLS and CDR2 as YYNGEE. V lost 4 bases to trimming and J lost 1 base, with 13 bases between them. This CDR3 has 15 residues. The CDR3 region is CASSRRATRTDTQYF. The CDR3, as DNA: TGTGCCAGCAGCCGTAGGGCGACTCGCACAGATACGCAGTATTTT.

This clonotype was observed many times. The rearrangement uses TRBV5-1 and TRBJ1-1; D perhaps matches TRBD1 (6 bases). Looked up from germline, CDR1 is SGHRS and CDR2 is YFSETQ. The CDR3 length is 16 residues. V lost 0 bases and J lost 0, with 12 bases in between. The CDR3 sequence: CASSLADRNMNTEAFF. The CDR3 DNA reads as TGCGCCAGCAGCTTGGCGGACAGAAATATGAACACTGAAGCTTTCTTT.

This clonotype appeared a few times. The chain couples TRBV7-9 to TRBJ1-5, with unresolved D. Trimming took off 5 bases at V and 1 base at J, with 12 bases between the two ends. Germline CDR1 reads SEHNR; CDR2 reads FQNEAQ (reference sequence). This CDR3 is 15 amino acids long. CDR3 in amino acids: CASSNAEDSNQPQHF. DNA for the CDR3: TGTGCCAGCAGCAACGCGGAAGACAGCAATCAGCCCCAGCATTTT. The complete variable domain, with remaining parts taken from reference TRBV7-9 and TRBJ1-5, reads DTGVSQNPRHKITKRGQNVTFRCDPISEHNRLYWYRQTLGQGPEFLTYFQNEAQLEKSRLLSDRFSAERPKGSFSTLEIQRTEQGDSAMYLCASSNAEDSNQPQHFGDGTRLSIL.

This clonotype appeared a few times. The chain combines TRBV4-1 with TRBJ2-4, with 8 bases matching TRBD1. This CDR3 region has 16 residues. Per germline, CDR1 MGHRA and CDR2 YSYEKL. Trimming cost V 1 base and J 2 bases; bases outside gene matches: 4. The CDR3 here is CASSQGTGISKNIQYF. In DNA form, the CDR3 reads TGCGCCAGCAGCCAAGGGACAGGGATCTCCAAAAACATTCAGTACTTC.

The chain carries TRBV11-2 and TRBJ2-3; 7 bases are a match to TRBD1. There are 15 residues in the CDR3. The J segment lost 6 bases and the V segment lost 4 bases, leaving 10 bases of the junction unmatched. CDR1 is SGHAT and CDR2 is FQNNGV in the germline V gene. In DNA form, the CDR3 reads TGTGCCAGCAGCTCACAGGGGTTTTTCTCGGATACGCAGTATTTT. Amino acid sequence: CASSSQGFFSDTQYF.

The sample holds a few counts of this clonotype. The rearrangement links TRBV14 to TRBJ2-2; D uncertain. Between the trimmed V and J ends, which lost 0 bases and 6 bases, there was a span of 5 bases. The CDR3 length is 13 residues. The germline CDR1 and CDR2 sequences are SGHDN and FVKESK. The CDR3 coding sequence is TGTGCCAGCAGCCAAGAAGTCGCCGGGGAGCTGTTTTTT. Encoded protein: CASSQEVAGELFF.

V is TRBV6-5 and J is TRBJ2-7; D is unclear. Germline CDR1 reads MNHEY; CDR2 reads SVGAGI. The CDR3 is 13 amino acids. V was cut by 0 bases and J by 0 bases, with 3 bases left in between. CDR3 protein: CASSYSNSYEQYF. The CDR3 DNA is TGTGCCAGCAGTTACTCGAACTCCTACGAGCAGTACTTC.

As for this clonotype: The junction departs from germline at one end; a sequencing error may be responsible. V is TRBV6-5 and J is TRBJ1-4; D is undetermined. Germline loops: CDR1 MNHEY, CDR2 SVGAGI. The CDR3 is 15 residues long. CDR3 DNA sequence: TGTGCCAGCAGTTACTCGAATAGGCTTAATGAAAAACTGTGTTTT. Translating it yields CASSYSNRLNEKLCF.

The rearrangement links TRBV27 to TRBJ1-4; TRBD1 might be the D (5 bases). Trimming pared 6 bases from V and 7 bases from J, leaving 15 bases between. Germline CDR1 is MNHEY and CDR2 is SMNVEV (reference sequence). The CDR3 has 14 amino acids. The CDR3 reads CASRTYLGGEKLFF. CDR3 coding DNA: TGTGCCAGCAGAACCTATCTGGGGGGTGAAAAACTGTTTTTT.

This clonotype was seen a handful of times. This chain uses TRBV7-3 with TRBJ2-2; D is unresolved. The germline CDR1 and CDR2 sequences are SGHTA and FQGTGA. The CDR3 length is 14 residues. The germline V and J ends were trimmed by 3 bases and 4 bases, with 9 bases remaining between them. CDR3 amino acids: CASSLIMGTGELFF. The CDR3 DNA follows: TGTGCCAGCAGCTTGATTATGGGCACCGGGGAGCTGTTTTTT.

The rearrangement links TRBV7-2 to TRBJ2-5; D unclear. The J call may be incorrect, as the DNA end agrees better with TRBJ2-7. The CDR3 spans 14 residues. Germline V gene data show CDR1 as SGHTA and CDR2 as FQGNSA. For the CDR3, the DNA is TGTGCCAGCAACAAAGGGATCCCTAACTACGAGCAGTACTTC. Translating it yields CASNKGIPNYEQYF.

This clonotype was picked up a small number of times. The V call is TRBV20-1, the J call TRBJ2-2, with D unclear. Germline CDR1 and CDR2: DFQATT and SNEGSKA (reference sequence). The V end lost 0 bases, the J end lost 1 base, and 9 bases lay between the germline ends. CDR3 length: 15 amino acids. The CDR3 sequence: CSARDRVVNTGELFF. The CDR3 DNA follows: TGCAGTGCTAGAGATCGGGTAGTGAACACCGGGGAGCTGTTTTTT.

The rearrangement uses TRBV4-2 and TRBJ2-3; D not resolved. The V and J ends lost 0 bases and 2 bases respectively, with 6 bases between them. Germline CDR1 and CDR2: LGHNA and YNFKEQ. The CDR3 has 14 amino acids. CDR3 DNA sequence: TGTGCCAGCAGCCAAGATTGGGACACAGATACGCAGTATTTT. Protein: CASSQDWDTDTQYF.

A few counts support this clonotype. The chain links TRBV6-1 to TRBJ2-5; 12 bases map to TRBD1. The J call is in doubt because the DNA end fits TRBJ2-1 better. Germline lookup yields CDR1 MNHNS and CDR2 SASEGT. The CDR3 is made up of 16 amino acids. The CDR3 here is CASSPFPGQGALEQFF. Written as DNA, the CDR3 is TGTGCCAGCAGTCCCTTTCCGGGACAGGGGGCCCTCGAGCAGTTCTTC.

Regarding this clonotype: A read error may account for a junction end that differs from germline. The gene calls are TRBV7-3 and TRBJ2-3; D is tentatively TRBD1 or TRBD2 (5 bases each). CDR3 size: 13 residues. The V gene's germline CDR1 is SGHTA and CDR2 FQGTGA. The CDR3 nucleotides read TGTGCCAGCAGCTGGGACGGCACAGATACGCTGTATTTT. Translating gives CASSWDGTDTLYF.

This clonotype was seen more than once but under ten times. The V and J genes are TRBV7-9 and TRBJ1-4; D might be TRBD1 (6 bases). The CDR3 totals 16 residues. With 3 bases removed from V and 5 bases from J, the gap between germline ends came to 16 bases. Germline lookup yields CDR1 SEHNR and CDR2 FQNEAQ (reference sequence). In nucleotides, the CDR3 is TGTGCCAGCAGCTTGGGATGGGGGGCCCCAAATGAAAAACTGTTTTTT. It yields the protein CASSLGWGAPNEKLFF.

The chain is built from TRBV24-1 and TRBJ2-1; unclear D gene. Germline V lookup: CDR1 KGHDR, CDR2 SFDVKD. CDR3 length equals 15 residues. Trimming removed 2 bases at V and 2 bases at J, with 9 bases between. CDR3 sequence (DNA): TGTGCCACCAGTGATTCTGGCGCCACCTACAATGAGCAGTTCTTC. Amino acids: CATSDSGATYNEQFF.

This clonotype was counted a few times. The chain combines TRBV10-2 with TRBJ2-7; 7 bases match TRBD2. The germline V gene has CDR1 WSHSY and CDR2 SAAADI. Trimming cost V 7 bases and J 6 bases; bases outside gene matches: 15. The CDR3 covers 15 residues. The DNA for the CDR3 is TGCGCCAGCAAATTGGGACTATCAACCCCAATCGAGCAGTACTTC. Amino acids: CASKLGLSTPIEQYF.

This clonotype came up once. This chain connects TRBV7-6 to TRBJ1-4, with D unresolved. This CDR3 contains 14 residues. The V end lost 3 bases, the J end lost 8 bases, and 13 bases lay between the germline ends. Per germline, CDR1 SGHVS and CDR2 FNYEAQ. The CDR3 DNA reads TGTGCCAGCAGCTTGGGCAACTACCCCGAAAAACTGTTTTTT. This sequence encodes CASSLGNYPEKLFF.

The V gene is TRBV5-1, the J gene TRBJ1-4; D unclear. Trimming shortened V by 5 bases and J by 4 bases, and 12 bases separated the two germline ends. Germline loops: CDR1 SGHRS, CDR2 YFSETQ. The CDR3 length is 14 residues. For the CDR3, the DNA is TGCGCCAGCAGATCGGATCTGGATAATGAAAAACTGTTTTTT. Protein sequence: CASRSDLDNEKLFF. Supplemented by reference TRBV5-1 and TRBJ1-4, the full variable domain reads KAGVTQTPRYLIKTRGQQVTLSCSPISGHRSVSWYQQTPGQGLQFLFEYFSETQRNKGNFPGRFSGRQFSNSRSEMNVSTLELGDSALYLCASRSDLDNEKLFFGSGTQLSVL.